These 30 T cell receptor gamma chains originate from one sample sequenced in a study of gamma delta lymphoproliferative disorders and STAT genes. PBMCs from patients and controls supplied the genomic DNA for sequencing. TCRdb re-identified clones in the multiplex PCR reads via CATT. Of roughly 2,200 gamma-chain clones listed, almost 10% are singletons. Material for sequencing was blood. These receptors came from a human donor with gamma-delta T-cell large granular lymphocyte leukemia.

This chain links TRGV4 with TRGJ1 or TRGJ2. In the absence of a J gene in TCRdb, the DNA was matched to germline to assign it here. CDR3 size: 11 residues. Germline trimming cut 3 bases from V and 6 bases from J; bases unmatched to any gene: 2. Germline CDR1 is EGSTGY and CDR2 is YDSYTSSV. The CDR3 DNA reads TGTGCCACCTGGGATAGTTATAAGAAACTCTTT. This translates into CATWDSYKKLF.

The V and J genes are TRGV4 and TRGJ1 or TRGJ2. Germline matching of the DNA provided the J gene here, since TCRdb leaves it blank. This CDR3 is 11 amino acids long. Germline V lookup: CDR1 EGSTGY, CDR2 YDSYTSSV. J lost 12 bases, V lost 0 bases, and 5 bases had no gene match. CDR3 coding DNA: TGTGCCACCTGGGATGGGCGGGGGAAACTCTTT. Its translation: CATWDGRGKLF.

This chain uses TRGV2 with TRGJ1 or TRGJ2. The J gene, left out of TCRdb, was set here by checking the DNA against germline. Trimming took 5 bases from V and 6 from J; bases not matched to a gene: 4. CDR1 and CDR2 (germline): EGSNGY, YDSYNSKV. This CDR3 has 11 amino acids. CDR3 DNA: TGTGCCACCTGGGTCTTTTATAAGAAACTCTTT. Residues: CATWVFYKKLF.

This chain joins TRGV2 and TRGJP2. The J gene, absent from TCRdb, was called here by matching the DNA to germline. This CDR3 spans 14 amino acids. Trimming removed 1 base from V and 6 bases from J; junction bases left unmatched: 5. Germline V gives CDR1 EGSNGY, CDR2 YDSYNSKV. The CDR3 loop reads CATWDGKGDWIKTF. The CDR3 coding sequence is TGTGCCACCTGGGACGGTAAGGGTGATTGGATCAAGACGTTT.

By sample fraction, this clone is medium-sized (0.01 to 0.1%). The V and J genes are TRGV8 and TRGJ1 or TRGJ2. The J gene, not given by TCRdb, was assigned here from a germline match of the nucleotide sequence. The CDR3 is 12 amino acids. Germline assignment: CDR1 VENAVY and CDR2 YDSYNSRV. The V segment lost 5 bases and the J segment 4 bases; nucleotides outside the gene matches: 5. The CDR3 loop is CATWVAYYKKLF. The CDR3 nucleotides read TGTGCCACCTGGGTCGCGTATTATAAGAAACTCTTT.

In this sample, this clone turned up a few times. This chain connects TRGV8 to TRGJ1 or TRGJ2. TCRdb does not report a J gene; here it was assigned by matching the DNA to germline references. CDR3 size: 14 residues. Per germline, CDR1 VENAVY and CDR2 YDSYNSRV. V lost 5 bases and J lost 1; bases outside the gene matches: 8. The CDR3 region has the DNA TGTGCCACCTGGGGTACCCTCAATTATTATAAGAAACTCTTT. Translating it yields CATWGTLNYYKKLF.

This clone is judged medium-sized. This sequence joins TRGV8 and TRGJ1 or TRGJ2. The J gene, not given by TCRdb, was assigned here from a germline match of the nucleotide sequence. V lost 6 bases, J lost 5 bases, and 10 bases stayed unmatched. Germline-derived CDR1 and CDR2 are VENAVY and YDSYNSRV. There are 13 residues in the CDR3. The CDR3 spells CATWYGGDYKKLF. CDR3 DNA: TGTGCCACCTGGTATGGGGGTGATTATAAGAAACTCTTT.

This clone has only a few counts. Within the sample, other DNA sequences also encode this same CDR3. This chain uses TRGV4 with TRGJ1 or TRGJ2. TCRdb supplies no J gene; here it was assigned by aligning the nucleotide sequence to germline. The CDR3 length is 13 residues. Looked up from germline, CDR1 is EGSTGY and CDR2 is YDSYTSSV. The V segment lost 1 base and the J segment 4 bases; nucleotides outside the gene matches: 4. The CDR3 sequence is CATWDGPYYKKLF. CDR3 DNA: TGTGCCACCTGGGATGGACCCTATTATAAGAAACTCTTT.

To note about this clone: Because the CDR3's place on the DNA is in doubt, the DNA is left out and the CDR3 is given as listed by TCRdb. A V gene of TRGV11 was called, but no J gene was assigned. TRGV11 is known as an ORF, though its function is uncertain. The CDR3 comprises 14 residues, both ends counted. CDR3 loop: CTTVPAGLGSFKIF.

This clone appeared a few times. This CDR3 is CATWGRGYYYKKLF. The CDR3 nucleotides read TGTGCCACCTGGGGCAGGGGATATTATTATAAGAAACTCTTT. This chain connects TRGV5P to TRGJ1 or TRGJ2. As TCRdb names no J gene, one was assigned here on the basis of a DNA match to germline. TRGV5P is annotated as a pseudogene. CDR3 length equals 14 residues.

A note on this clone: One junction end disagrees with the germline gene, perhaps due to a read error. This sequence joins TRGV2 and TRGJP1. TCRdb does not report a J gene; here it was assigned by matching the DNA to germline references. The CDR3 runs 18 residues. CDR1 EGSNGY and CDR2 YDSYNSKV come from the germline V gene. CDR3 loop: CATWDGLFRETTVWFKIF. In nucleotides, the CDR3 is TGTGCCACCTGGGACGGGCTATTCCGGGAAACCACTGTTTGGTTCAAGATATTT.

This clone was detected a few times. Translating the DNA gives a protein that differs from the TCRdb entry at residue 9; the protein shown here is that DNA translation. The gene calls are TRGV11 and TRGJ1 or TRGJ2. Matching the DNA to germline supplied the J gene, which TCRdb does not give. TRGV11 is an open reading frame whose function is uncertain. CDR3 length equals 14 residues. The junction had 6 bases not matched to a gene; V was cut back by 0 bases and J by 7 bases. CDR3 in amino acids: CACWIRHLNYKKLF. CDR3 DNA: TGTGCCTGCTGGATTAGGCACCTCAACTATAAGAAACTCTTT.

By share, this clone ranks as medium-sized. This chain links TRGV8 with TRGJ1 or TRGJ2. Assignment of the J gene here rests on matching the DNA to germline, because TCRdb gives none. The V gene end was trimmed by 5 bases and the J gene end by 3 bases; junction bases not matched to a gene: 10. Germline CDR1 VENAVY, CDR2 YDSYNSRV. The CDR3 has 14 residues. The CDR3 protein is CATWAIPVYYKKLF. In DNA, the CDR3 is TGTGCCACCTGGGCAATTCCAGTTTATTATAAGAAACTCTTT.

The CDR3 loop is CALGCLDKKLF. CDR3 bases: TGTGCCTTGGGATGCCTAGATAAGAAACTCTTT. V gene TRGV9 combines with J gene TRGJ1 or TRGJ2. As TCRdb names no J gene, one was assigned here on the basis of a DNA match to germline. The CDR3 covers 11 residues. CDR1 and CDR2 from the germline V gene are GITISATS and ISYDGTV (reference sequence). Trimming took 9 bases from V and 8 from J; bases not matched to a gene: 10.

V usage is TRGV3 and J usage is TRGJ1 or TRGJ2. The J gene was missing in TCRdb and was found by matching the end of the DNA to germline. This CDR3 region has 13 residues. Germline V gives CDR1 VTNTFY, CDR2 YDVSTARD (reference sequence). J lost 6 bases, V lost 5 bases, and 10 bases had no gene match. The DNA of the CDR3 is TGTGCCACCTGGGTCCGGCGGCCTTATAAGAAACTCTTT. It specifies CATWVRRPYKKLF.

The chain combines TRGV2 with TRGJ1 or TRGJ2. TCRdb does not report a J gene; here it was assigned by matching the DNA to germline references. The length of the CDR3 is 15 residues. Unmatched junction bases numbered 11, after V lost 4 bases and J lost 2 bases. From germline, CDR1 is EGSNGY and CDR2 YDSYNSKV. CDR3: CATWESIKHYYKKLF. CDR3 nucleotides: TGTGCCACCTGGGAGTCCATTAAACATTATTATAAGAAACTCTTT.

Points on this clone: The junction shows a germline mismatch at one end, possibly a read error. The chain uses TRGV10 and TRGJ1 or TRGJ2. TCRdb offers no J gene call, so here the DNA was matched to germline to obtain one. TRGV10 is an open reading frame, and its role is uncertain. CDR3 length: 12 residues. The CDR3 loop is CAGDPYYYKKLF. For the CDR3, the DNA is TGCGCGGGAGACCCGTATTATTATAAGAAACTCTTT.

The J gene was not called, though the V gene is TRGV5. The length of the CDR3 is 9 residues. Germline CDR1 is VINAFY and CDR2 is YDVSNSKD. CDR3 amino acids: CATWDRKIF. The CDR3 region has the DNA TGTGCCACCTGGGACAGGAAAATTTTC.

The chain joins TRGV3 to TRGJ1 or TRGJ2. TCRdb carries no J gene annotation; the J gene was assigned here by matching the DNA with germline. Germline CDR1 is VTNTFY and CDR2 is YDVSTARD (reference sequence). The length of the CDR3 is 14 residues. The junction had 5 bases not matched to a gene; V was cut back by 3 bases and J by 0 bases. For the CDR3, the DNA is TGTGCCACCTGGGACCGATCGAATTATTATAAGAAACTCTTT. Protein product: CATWDRSNYYKKLF.

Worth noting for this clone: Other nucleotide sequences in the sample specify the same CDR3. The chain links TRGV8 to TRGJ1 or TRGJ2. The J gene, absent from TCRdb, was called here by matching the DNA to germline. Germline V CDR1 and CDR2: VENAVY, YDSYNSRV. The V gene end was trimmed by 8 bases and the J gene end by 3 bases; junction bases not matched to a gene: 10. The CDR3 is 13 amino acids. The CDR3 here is CATFQGAYYKKLF. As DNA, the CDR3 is TGTGCCACCTTCCAGGGGGCTTATTATAAGAAACTCTTT.

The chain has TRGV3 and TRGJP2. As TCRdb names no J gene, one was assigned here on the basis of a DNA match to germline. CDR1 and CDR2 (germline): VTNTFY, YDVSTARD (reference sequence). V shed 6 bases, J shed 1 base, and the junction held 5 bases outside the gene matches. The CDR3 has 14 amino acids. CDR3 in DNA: TGTGCCACCTGGATAGGTAGTAGTGATTGGATCAAGACGTTT. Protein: CATWIGSSDWIKTF.

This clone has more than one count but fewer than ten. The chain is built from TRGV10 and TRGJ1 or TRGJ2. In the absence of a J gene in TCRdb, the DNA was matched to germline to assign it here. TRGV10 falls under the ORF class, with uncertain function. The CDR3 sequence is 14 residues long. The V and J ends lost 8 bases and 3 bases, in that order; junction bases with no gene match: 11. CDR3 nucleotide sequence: TGTGCTGCGTGGGATTCGGGAGTTTATTATAAGAAACTCTTT. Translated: CAAWDSGVYYKKLF.

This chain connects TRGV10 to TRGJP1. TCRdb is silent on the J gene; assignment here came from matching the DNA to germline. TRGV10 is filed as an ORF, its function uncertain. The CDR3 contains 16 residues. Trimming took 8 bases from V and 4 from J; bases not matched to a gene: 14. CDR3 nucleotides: TGTGCTGCGTGGGCCGTTATCGGGGGCACTGGTTGGTTCAAGATATTT. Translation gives CAAWAVIGGTGWFKIF.

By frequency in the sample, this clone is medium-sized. The CDR3 DNA sequence: TGTGCCACCTGGGATTTTTTGTATAAGAAACTCTTT. It is translated as CATWDFLYKKLF. The rearrangement uses TRGV8 and TRGJ1 or TRGJ2. The J gene, left out of TCRdb, was set here by checking the DNA against germline. Looked up from germline, CDR1 is VENAVY and CDR2 is YDSYNSRV. The length of the CDR3 is 12 residues. Germline trimming cut 3 bases from V and 7 bases from J; bases unmatched to any gene: 6.

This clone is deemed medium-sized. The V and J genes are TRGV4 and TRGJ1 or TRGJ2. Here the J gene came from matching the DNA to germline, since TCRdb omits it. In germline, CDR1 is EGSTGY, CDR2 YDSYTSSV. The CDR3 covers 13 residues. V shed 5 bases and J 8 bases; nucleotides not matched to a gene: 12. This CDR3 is CATWAPPENKKLF. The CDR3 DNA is TGTGCCACCTGGGCACCGCCAGAAAATAAGAAACTCTTT.

CDR3 loop: CATWDTQFYYKKLF. CDR3 DNA: TGTGCCACCTGGGACACACAGTTTTACTATAAGAAACTCTTT. The chain links TRGV5 to TRGJ1 or TRGJ2. The J gene is absent in TCRdb and was assigned here via DNA matching to germline. Trimming at V came to 2 bases and at J to 7 bases, leaving 11 bases not matched to a gene. Germline V gene lookup returns CDR1 VINAFY and CDR2 YDVSNSKD. The CDR3 loop spans 14 amino acids.

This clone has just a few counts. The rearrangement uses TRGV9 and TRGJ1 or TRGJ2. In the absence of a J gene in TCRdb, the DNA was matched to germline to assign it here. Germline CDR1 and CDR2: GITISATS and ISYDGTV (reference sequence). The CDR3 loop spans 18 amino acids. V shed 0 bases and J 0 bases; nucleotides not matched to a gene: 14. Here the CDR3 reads CALWEVHGYNSNYYKKLF. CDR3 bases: TGTGCCTTGTGGGAGGTGCATGGATACAATTCGAATTATTATAAGAAACTCTTT.

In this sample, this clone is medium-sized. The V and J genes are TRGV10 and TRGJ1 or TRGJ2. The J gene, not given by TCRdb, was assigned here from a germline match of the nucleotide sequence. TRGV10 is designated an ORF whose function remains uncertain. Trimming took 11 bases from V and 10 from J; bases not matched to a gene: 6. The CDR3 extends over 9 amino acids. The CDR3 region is CAATGKKLF. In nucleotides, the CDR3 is TGTGCTGCGACGGGCAAGAAACTCTTT.

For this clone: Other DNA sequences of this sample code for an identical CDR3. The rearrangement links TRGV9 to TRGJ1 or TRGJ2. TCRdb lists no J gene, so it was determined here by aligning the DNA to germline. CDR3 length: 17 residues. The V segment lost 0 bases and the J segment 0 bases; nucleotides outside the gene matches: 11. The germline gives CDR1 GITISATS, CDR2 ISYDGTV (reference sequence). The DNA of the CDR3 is TGTGCCTTGTGGGAGGTGCGCGGGGTCATGAATTATTATAAGAAACTCTTT. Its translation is CALWEVRGVMNYYKKLF.

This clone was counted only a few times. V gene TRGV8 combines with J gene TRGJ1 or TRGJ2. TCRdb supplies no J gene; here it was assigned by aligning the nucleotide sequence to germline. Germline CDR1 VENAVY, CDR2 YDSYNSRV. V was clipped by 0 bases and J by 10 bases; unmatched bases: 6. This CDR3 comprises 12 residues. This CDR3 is CATWDREMKKLF. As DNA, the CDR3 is TGTGCCACCTGGGATAGGGAGATGAAGAAACTCTTT.